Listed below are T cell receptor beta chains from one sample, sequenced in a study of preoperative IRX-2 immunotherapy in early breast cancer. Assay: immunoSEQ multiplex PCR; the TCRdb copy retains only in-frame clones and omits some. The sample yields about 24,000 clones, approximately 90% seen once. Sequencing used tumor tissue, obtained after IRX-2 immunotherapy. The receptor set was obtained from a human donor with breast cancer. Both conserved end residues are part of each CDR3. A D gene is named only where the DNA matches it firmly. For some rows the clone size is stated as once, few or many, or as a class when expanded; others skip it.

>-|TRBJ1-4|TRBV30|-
TGTGCCTGGAGCCCCAATGAAAAACTGTTTTTT
CAWSPNEKLFF
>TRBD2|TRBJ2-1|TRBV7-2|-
TGTGCCAGCAGCTTTAGCGGGGGTTACAATGAGCAGTTCTTC
CASSFSGGYNEQFF
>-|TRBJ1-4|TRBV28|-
TGTGCCAGCAAAGAAAAACTGTTTTTT
CASKEKLFF
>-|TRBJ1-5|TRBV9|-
TGTGCCAGCAGCGTAGGGGCAGGGCCCAATCAGCCCCAGCATTTT
CASSVGAGPNQPQHF
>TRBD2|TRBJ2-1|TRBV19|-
TGTGCCAGTTCGGAGCGGGGATCCTACAATGAGCAGTTCTTC
CASSERGSYNEQFF
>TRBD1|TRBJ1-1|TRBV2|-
TGTGCCACCGGGGACAGGGACACTGAAGCTTTCTTT
CATGDRDTEAFF
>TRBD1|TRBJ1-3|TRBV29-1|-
TGCGGGGGGGACAGGGCCAGGTCTGGAAACACCATATATTTT
CGGDRARSGNTIYF
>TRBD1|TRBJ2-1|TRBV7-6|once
TGTGCCAGCAGCCTCAACCCGGGACAGCTTTTGGATGAGCAGTTCTTC
CASSLNPGQLLDEQFF
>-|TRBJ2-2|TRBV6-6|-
TGTGCCAGCAGCGAGGGGGCCGGGGAGCTGTTTTTT
CASSEGAGELFF
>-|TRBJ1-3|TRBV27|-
TGTGCCAGCAGTTTATCGGGTGCCGGAAACACCATATATTTT
CASSLSGAGNTIYF
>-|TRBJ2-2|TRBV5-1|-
TGCGCCAGCAGCTTGGTTTGGGACGTCATGGGCGGGGAGCTGTTTTTT
CASSLVWDVMGGELFF
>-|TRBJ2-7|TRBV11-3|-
TGTGCCAGCAGCTTAGATCCGGGGGCCCAATCATCCTACGAGCAGTACTTC
CASSLDPGAQSSYEQYF
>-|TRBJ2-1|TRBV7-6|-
TGTGCCAGCAGCTTAGGGGGCTCCTACAATGAGCAGTTCTTC
CASSLGGSYNEQFF
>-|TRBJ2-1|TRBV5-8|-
TGTGCCAGCAGCTTGAGAGAAGGCTACAATGAGCAGTTCTTC
CASSLREGYNEQFF
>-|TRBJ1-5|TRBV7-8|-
TGTGCCAGCAGCTATATGGGCCCCGATACCAATCAGCCCCAGCATTTT
CASSYMGPDTNQPQHF
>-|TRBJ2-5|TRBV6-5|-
TGTGCCAGCAGTTACGGCTCGGGGGTCCCAGAGACCCAGTACTTC
CASSYGSGVPETQYF
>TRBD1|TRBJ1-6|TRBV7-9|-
TGTGCCAGCACTGGACAGGGGTGGTCACCCCTCCACTTT
CASTGQGWSPLHF
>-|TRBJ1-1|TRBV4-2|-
TGTGCCAGCAGCCAAGAAGACATGAAGGACACTGAAGCTTTCTTT
CASSQEDMKDTEAFF
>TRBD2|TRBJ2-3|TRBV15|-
TGTGCCACCAGCAGAGTAGTGACTAGCGGGGGGGCCCCAGATACGCAGTATTTT
CATSRVVTSGGAPDTQYF
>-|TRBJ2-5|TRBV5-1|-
TGCGCCAGCAGCTTGGCCGTGGGAGAGACCCAGTACTTC
CASSLAVGETQYF
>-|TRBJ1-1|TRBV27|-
TGTGCCAGCAGTTCATTCCTGGCGGGTGGGACTGAAGCTTTCTTT
CASSSFLAGGTEAFF
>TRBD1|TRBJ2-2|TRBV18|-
TGTGCCAGCTCACCACGGGACAGCACTGGTGTCGGGGAGCTGTTTTTT
CASSPRDSTGVGELFF
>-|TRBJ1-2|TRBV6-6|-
TGTGCCAGCATCTTCGGGGGGCGAAGCTATGGCTACACCTTC
CASIFGGRSYGYTF
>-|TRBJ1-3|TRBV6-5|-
TGTGCCAGCAGGAAGGGAGCTGGAAACACCATATATTTT
CASRKGAGNTIYF
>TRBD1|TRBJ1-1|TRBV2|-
TGTGCCAGTAAACAGGGGACTGAAGCTTTCTTT
CASKQGTEAFF
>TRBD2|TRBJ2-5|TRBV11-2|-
TGTGCCAGCAGCACTAGCGGGATCTTGAGGGAGACCCAGTACTTC
CASSTSGILRETQYF
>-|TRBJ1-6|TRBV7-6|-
TGTGCCAGCAGCGAGGGACACAGCTCCTATAATTCACCCCTCCACTTT
CASSEGHSSYNSPLHF
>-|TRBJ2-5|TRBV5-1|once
TGCGCCAGCAGAGGTCTCCAGGAGACCCAGTACTTC
CASRGLQETQYF
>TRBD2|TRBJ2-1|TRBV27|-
TGTGCCAGCAGTTTACTGACTAGTAGCGGGGACAATGAGCAGTTCTTC
CASSLLTSSGDNEQFF
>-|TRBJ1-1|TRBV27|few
TGTGCCAGCAGCCCCGGCTCTTTCTTT
CASSPGSFF
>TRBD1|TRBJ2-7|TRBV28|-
TGTGCCAGCATCAGCTCCGGGACAGGGGGGATAGACCAGTACTTC
CASISSGTGGIDQYF
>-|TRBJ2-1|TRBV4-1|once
TGCGCCAGCAGCCAAGACCCTTCGGCTAGTCGTGGTGAGCAGTTCTTC
CASSQDPSASRGEQFF
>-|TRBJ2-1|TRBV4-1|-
TGCGCCAGCAGCCAGCCCCGCAAAGGGGCCTACAATGAGCAGTTCTTC
CASSQPRKGAYNEQFF
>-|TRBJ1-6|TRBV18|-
TGTGCCAGCTCTCAACAGAATTCACCCCTCCACTTT
CASSQQNSPLHF
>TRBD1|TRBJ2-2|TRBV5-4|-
TGTGCCAGCAGCCCCCCGGGACAGGGGCCGAACACCGGGGAGCTGTTTTTT
CASSPPGQGPNTGELFF
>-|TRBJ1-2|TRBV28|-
TGTGCCAGCAGCCCCACAGGGTACTATGGCTACACCTTC
CASSPTGYYGYTF
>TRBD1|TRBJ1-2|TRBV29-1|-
TGCAGCGTTGAAGTGGGGACAGGGCTCTATGGCTACACCTTC
CSVEVGTGLYGYTF
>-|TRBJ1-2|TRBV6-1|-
TGTGCCAGCAGTGAATTAGGGGATGGCTACACCTTC
CASSELGDGYTF
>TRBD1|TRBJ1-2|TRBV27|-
TGTGCCAGCAGGACATGGACAGGGACTAACTATGGCTACACCTTC
CASRTWTGTNYGYTF
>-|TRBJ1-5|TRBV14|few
TGTGCCAGCAGCAGGCAGGGAGGATGGCAGCCCCAGCATTTT
CASSRQGGWQPQHF
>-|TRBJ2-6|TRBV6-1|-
TGTGCCAGCAGTGATGTGAACTCTGGGGCCAACGTCCTGACTTTC
CASSDVNSGANVLTF
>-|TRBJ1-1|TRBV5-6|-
TGTGCCAGCAGCGCTGGACAGAATATGAACACTGAAGCTTTCTTT
CASSAGQNMNTEAFF
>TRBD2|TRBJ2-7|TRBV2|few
TGTGCCAGCAGTGATCTTCAACTAGCGGGGGGGGCCCGGGACGAGCAGTACTTC
CASSDLQLAGGARDEQYF
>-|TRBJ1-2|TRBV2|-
TGTGCCAGCCCCGGCAGGGCTGGCTACACCTTC
CASPGRAGYTF
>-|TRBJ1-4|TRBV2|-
TGTGCCAGCAGCCCCTGGGGGGTAAATGAAAAACTGTTTTTT
CASSPWGVNEKLFF
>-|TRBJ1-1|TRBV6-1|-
TGTGCCAGCAAACAGCTGAACACTGAAGCTTTCTTT
CASKQLNTEAFF
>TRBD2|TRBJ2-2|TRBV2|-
TGTGCCAGCAGCCCAAGGGGCCTAGCGGGGAACACCGGGGAGCTGTTTTTT
CASSPRGLAGNTGELFF
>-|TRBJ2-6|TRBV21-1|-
TGTGCCAGCAGCAAAGTAGGGGACAGCGGCTCTGGGGCCAACGTCCTGACTTTC
CASSKVGDSGSGANVLTF
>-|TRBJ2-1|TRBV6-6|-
TGTGCCAGCAGTCCCCGAAATGAGCAGTTCTTC
CASSPRNEQFF
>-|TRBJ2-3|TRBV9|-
TGTGCCAGCAGCGGCTCCGGGACGGGACGAGGCACAGATACGCAGTATTTT
CASSGSGTGRGTDTQYF
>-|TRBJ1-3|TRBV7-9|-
TGTGCCAGCAGCTATCAGGGTGTCCCTGGAAACACCATATATTTT
CASSYQGVPGNTIYF
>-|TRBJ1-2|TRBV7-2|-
TGTGCCAGCAGGGAAGGACGGGCCTGGGTCGGCTACACCTTC
CASREGRAWVGYTF
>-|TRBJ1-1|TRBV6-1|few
TGTGCCAGCACTAAGAACCCCGATTTGAACACTGAAGCTTTCTTT
CASTKNPDLNTEAFF
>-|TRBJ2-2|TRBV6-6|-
TGTGCCAGCAGTTACGACGGCGACTTGACCGGGGAGCTGTTTTTT
CASSYDGDLTGELFF